This T cell receptor beta chain appears in the sequencing data of a study of T cell responses to AZD1222 COVID-19 vaccine. Trimming took off 6 bases at V and 7 bases at J, with 15 bases between the two ends. There are 13 residues in the CDR3. Germline assignment: CDR1 MNHEY and CDR2 SVGAGI. General study points: AZD1222 recipients seropositive at baseline numbered only five to seven.

On this clone: Its antigen is not known.

Measured with immunoSEQ multiplex PCR; TCRdb has only the in-frame clones, and not every one. This sample carries 98,000 or so clones, 70% to 85% of them seen once, and the ten largest clones take around 14%. Sequenced here: peripheral blood, sampled 28 days after the second AZD1222 dose. The receptor was isolated from an adult who received the AZD1222 COVID-19 vaccine. The chain is built from TRBV6-5 and TRBJ1-2, with TRBD1 as a possible D gene (5 bases). The CDR3 DNA follows: TGTGCCAGCAGATCGACAGCAGCGGGTGGCTACACCTTC. Its translation is CASRSTAAGGYTF.